The 9 T cell receptor beta chains below come from one sample, sequenced in a study of cytomegalovirus exposure and HLA in healthy donors. Both 60 Vbeta primers and 13 Jbeta primers went into the PCR. Sequencing used immunoSEQ multiplex PCR; TCRdb keeps in-frame clones, though not all of them. The repertoire holds some 180,000 clones, 80% seen once, with about 1.9% in the top ten. The sequenced material came from PBMCs. The receptors were gathered from a woman aged 30 to 39 in good health and CMV-seronegative.

As regards this clone: The junction differs from germline at one of its ends, possibly a read error. The chain has TRBV2 and TRBJ2-4; D might be TRBD1 (5 bases). The CDR3 has 13 amino acids. CDR1 SNHLY and CDR2 FYNNEI come from the germline V gene. The CDR3 bases are TGTGCCAGCAGTGAAGCTCCTCGATTGGGGCTCACCTTC. Translated, it gives CASSEAPRLGLTF.

The chain links TRBV29-1 to TRBJ2-5; D gene ambiguous. V dropped 2 bases and J dropped 7 bases, with 8 bases sitting between them. The germline V gene has CDR1 SQVTM and CDR2 ANQGSEA. The CDR3 spans 11 residues. The CDR3 sequence is CSVEPGGTQYF. The CDR3 region has the DNA TGCAGCGTTGAACCTGGCGGGACCCAGTACTTC.

The genes are TRBV6-5 and TRBJ2-5; 8 bases map to TRBD1. The V and J ends lost 6 bases and 10 bases, in that order; junction bases with no gene match: 13. The V gene's germline CDR1 is MNHEY and CDR2 SVGAGI. This CDR3 has 14 residues. CDR3 nucleotides: TGTGCCAGCAGCAAACAGGGGGTAGTGGGGGACCAGTACTTC. This sequence encodes CASSKQGVVGDQYF.

The chain carries TRBV7-2 and TRBJ2-7, with D tentatively TRBD1 (6 bases). V lost 5 bases and J 2 bases, leaving 19 bases between the germline ends. The CDR3 totals 16 residues. Germline assignment: CDR1 SGHTA and CDR2 FQGNSA. CDR3 sequence (DNA): TGTGCCAGCAGCGCTACAGGGACAACCCTCCCCTACGAGCAGTACTTC. As protein: CASSATGTTLPYEQYF. Complete variable domain (other parts from reference TRBV7-2 and TRBJ2-7): GAGVSQSPSNKVTEKGKDVELRCDPISGHTALYWYRQSLGQGLEFLIYFQGNSAPDKSGLPSDRFSAERTGGSVSTLTIQRTQQEDSAVYLCASSATGTTLPYEQYFGPGTRLTVT.

This clone came up a few times. V usage is TRBV6-1 and J usage is TRBJ1-1; a possible D gene is TRBD1 (6 bases). This CDR3 contains 14 residues. CDR1 is MNHNS and CDR2 is SASEGT in the germline V gene. V was cut by 6 bases and J by 3 bases, with 14 bases left in between. The CDR3 sequence: CASRPTTGDTEAFF. CDR3 sequence (DNA): TGTGCCAGCAGGCCTACGACAGGTGACACTGAAGCTTTCTTT.

The V and J genes are TRBV27 and TRBJ1-2; 7 bases match TRBD1. The J segment lost 5 bases and the V segment lost 1 base, leaving 4 bases of the junction unmatched. This CDR3 contains 14 residues. The germline gives CDR1 MNHEY, CDR2 SMNVEV (reference sequence). CDR3 protein: CASSLFPGGYGYTF. The CDR3 region has the DNA TGTGCCAGCAGTTTATTTCCAGGGGGTTATGGCTACACCTTC.

This chain connects TRBV7-6 to TRBJ2-3, with TRBD2 matching over 7 bases. This CDR3 has 16 amino acids. Germline CDR1 is SGHVS and CDR2 is FNYEAQ. V dropped 1 base and J dropped 0; count of bases not matched to a gene: 4. In nucleotides, the CDR3 is TGTGCCAGCAGCTTAGTTGCGGGGGTTAGCACAGATACGCAGTATTTT. It is translated as CASSLVAGVSTDTQYF.

The chain links TRBV7-8 to TRBJ2-5; TRBD2 agrees at 7 bases. J was trimmed by 6 bases and V by 9 bases; bases with no gene match: 10. The CDR3 length is 13 residues. Germline lookup yields CDR1 SGHVS and CDR2 FQNEAQ. As DNA, the CDR3 is TGTGCCAGTCCCCAGGGAGGGATAAAGACCCAGTACTTC. It specifies CASPQGGIKTQYF.

The chain recombines TRBV7-8 with TRBJ2-2; 8 nucleotides match TRBD2. The CDR3 has 17 residues. The V gene end was trimmed by 2 bases and the J gene end by 3 bases; junction bases not matched to a gene: 8. Germline V gives CDR1 SGHVS, CDR2 FQNEAQ. The CDR3 is CASSLKLSGGYTGELFF. The DNA of the CDR3 is TGTGCCAGCAGCTTAAAACTGAGCGGGGGTTACACCGGGGAGCTGTTTTTT. Combining the CDR3 with reference TRBV7-8 and TRBJ2-2 gives the whole variable domain GAGVSQSPRYKVAKRGQDVALRCDPISGHVSLFWYQQALGQGPEFLTYFQNEAQLDKSGLPSDRFFAERPEGSVSTLKIQRTQQEDSAVYLCASSLKLSGGYTGELFFGEGSRLTVL.